This T cell receptor (beta chain) was sequenced in a study of T cells after yellow fever vaccination. V lost 6 bases to trimming and J lost 9 bases; unmatched junction nucleotides: 13. The CDR3 length is 14 residues. Germline lookup yields CDR1 DFQATT and CDR2 SNEGSKA (reference sequence). This clonotype was observed many times. TCRdb fed the 5' RACE reads into MiXCR, producing one record per CDR3 protein. This table has about 210,000 distinct CDR3 sequences, around 3.1% appearing once. Sequences were derived from CD4+ T cells sorted from PBMCs, sampled 10 days after the yellow fever booster vaccination. The chain employs TRBV20-1 and TRBJ2-5; TRBD2 matches 10 bases. This clonotype was obtained from a man in his late teens or twenties who received the YFV17D yellow fever vaccine. The CDR3 region has the DNA TGCAGTGCACCACCTCGGACTAGCGGTAGGGCCCAGTACTTC. This translates into CSAPPRTSGRAQYF.